This T cell receptor (beta chain) was retrieved from a study of blood T cell repertoires in COVID-19. Study details: Samples taken during acute and convalescent COVID-19 were collected in the United States, Italy and Spain. PBMCs, B-cell-depleted T cells, or T cells were the source of the cDNA or gDNA that made up the material.

Study processing details: Estimation of nucleated cell counts relied on the amplification of reference gene primers. TCRdb's table, derived via immunoSEQ multiplex PCR, lists solely in-frame clones and lacks some. For V, J and clone size, that table is used; D and trimming come from the DNA. Among about 72,000 clones listed, approximately 86% were seen once. CDR3 length: 12 residues. V lost 5 bases and J lost 7, with 12 bases in between. The germline V gene has CDR1 PRHDT and CDR2 FYEKMQ (reference sequence). Material for sequencing was peripheral blood. The source of this sequence is a woman aged 55-70 years with acute or convalescent COVID-19. The chain carries TRBV13 and TRBJ2-7; possibly TRBD2 for D (6 bases). The CDR3 DNA follows: TGTGCCAGCAGCCGGGACTGGGAAGAGCAGTACTTC. It codes for CASSRDWEEQYF.